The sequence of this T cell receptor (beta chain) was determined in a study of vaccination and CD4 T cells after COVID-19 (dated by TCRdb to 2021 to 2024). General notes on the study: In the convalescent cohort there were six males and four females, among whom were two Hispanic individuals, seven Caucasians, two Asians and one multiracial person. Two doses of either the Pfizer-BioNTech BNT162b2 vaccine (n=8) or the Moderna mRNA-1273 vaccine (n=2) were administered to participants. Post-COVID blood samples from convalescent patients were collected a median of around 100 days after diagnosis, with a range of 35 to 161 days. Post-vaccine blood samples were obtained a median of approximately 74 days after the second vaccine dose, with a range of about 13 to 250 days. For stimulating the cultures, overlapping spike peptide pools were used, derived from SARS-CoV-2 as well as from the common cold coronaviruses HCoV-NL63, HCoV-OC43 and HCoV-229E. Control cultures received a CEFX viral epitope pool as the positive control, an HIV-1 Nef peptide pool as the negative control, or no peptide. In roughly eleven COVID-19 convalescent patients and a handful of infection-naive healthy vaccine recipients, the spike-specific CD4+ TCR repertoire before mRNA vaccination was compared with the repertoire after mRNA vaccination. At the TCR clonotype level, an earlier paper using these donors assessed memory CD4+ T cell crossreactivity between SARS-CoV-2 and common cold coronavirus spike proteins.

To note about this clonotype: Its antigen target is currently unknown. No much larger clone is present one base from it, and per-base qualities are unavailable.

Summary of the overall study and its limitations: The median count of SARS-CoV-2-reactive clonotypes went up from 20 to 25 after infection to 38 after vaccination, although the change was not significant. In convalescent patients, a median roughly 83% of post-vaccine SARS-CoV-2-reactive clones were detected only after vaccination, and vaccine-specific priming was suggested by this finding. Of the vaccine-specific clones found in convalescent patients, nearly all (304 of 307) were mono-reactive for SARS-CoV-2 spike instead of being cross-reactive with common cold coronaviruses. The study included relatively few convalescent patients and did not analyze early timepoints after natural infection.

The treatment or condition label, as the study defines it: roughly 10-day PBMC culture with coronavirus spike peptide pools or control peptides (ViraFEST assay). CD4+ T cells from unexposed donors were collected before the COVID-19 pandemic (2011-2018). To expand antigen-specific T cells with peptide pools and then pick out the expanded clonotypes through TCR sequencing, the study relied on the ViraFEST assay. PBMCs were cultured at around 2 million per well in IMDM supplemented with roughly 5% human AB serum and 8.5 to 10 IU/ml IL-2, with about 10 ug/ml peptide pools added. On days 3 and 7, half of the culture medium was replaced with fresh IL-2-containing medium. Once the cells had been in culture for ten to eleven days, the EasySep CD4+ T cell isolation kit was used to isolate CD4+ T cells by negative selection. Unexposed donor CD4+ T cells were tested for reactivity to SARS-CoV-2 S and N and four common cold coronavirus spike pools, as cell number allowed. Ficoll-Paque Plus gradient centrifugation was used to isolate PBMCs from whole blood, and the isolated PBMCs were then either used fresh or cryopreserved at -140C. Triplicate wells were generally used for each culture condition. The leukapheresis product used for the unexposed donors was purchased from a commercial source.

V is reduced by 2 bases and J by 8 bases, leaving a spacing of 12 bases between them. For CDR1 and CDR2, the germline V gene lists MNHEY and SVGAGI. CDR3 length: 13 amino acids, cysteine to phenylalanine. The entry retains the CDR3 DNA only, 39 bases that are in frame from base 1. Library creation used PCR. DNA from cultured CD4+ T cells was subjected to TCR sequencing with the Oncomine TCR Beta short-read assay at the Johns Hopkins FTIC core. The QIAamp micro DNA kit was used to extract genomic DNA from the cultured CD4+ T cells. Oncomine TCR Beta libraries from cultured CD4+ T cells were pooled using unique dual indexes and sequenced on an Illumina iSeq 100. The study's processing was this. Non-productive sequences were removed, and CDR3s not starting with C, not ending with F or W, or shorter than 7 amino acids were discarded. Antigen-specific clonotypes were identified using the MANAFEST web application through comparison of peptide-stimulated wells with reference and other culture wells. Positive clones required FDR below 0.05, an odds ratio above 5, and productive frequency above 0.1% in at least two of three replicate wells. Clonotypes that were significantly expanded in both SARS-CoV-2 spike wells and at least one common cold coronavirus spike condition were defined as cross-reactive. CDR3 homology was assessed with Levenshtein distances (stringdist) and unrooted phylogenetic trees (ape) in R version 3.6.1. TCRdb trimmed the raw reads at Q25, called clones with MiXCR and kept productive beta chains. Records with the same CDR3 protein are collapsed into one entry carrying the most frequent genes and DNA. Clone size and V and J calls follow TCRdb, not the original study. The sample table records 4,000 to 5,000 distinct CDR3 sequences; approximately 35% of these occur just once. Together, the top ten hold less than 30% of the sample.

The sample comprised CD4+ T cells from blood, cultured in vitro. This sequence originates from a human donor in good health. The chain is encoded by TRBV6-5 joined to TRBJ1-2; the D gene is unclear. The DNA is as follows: TGTGCCAGCAGTTACCCCTTGGGCAGCGGCTACACCTTC. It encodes CASSYPLGSGYTF.